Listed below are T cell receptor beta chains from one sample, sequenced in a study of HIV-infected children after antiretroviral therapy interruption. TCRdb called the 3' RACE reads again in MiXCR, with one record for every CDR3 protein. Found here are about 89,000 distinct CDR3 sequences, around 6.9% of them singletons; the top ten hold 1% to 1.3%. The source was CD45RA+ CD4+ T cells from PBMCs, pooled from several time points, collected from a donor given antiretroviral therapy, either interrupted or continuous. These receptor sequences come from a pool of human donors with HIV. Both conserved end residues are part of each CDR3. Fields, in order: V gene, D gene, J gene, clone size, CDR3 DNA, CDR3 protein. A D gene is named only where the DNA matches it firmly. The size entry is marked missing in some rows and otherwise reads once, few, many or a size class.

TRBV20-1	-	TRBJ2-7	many	TGCAGTGCACTCGGGACATCCGACTCCTACGAGCAGTACTTC	CSALGTSDSYEQYF
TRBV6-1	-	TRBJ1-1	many	TGTGCCAGCAGTGAATTCTTTCAGGGATACACTGAAGCTTTCTTT	CASSEFFQGYTEAFF
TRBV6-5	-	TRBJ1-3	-	TGTGCCAGCAGTTACTCAGTCTCGGCAACCGGAAACACCATATATTTT	CASSYSVSATGNTIYF
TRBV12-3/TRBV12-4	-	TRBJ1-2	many	TGTGCCAGCAGTTTCGGGGGGCCTGGCTACACCTTC	CASSFGGPGYTF
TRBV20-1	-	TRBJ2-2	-	TGCAGTGCGAGAAGAGCCGGGGAGCTGTTTTTT	CSARRAGELFF
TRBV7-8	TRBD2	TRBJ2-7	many	TGTGCCAGCAGCTCGGGGGGACTCTCCTACGAGCAGTACTTC	CASSSGGLSYEQYF
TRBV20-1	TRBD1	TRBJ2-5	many	TGCAGTGCTAGAGATGCCGCCAGGGGGCAGGAGACCCAGTACTTC	CSARDAARGQETQYF
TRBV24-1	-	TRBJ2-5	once	TGTGCCACCGTCTTCCGGGGGCGCCAAGAGACCCAGTACTTC	CATVFRGRQETQYF
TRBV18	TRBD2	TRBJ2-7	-	TGTGCCAGCTCACAACTCGGGGGGATTGGTGACGAGCAGTACTTC	CASSQLGGIGDEQYF
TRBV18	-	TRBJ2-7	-	TGTGCCAGCTCACCACCGACCAGGGATCAGGGGCAGTACTTC	CASSPPTRDQGQYF
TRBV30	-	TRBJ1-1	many	TGTGCCTGGAGACGGAACCTGAACACTGAAGCTTTCTTT	CAWRRNLNTEAFF
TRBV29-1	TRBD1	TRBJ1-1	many	TGCAGCGTCCACGGGCCCTTGACAGGGAAAGCTTTCTTT	CSVHGPLTGKAFF
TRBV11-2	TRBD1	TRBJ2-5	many	TGTGCCAGCAGACCCCTGGGACAGCCCCAAGAGACCCAGTACTTC	CASRPLGQPQETQYF
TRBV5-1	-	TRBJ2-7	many	TGCGCCAGCAGCTCGGGGGCGGGGAACTCCTACGAGCAGTACTTC	CASSSGAGNSYEQYF
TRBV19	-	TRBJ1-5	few	TGTGCCAGTACCCCCCTTTATAGCAATCAGCCCCAGCATTTT	CASTPLYSNQPQHF
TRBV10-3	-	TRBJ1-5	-	TGTGCCATCAGTGGGGGGACGGCGGATAGCAATCAGCCCCAGCATTTT	CAISGGTADSNQPQHF
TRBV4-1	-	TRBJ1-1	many	TGCGCCAGCAGCCCAGGTCAGGAGGGGACCGGTCTGGGGACTGAAGCTTTCTTT	CASSPGQEGTGLGTEAFF
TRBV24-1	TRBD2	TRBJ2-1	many	TGTGCCACCAGTGCTGTGGGGGGGATCAATGAGCAGTTCTTC	CATSAVGGINEQFF
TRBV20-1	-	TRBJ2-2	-	TGCAGTGCTAGTTCAAGGACTCTTAACACCGGGGAGCTGTTTTTT	CSASSRTLNTGELFF
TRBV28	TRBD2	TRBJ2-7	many	TGTGCCAGCATTACTAGCGGGGCGTCCTACGAGCAGTACTTC	CASITSGASYEQYF
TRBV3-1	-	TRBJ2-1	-	TGTGCCAGCAGCCAAGTGGAGGACGACCCCTACAATGAGCAGTTCTTC	CASSQVEDDPYNEQFF
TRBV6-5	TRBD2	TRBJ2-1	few	TGTGCCAGCAGTTACTCTCGGGGGGGGAATGAGCAGTTCTTC	CASSYSRGGNEQFF
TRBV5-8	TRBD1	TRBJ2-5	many	TGTGCCAGACAGACAGGGCGGGAGACCCAGTACTTC	CARQTGRETQYF
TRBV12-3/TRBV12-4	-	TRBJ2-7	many	TGTGCCAGCAGCTTGGGAGGACTCGTTCCCTACGAGCAGTACTTC	CASSLGGLVPYEQYF
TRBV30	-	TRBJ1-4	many	TGTGCCTGGAGTGTACTCGGCAAGGGTACTAATGAAAAACTGTTTTTT	CAWSVLGKGTNEKLFF
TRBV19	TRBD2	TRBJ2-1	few	TGTGCCAGTAGTACCCTTGGACTAGCGGGAGTAAGTGAGCAGTTCTTC	CASSTLGLAGVSEQFF
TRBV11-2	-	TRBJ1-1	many	TGTGCCAGCAGCTTAGTGAATTTGAACACTGAAGCTTTCTTT	CASSLVNLNTEAFF
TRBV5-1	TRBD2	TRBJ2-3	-	TGCGCCAGCAGCTTGATTTTGGGAGGGAGCACAGATACGCAGTATTTT	CASSLILGGSTDTQYF
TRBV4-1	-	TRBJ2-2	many	TGCGCCAGCAGCCAAGAGCCCCAGGGGAGGCGCGGGGAGCTGTTTTTT	CASSQEPQGRRGELFF
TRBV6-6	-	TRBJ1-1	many	TGTGCCAGCAGTTTGAACACCGGGACGCAAGGTGAAGCTTTCTTT	CASSLNTGTQGEAFF
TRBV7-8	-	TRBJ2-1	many	TGTGCCAGCAGCGTAGCCGCCGGACTTAGCTCCTACAATGAGCAGTTCTTC	CASSVAAGLSSYNEQFF
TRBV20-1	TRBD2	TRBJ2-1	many	TGCAGTGCTAGGGAGGGACTAGCGGGAAACAATGAGCAGTTCTTC	CSAREGLAGNNEQFF
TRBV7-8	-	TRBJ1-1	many	TGTGCCAGCAGCTGGGACCGGGGTGAAGCTTTCTTT	CASSWDRGEAFF
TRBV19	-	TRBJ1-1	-	TGTGCCATCAGTAGAGATTTAGGGCTTCGGAACACTGAAGCTTTCTTT	CAISRDLGLRNTEAFF
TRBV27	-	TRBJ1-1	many	TGTGCCAGCAGCCCGGACCGTTCCGAAGCTTTCTTT	CASSPDRSEAFF
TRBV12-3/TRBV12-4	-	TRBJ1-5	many	TGTGCCAGCAGTCCCGATTATAGCAATCAGCCCCAGCATTTT	CASSPDYSNQPQHF
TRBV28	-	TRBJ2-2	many	TGTGCCAGCAGTGCGTATTATAGGGACCCGAACACCGGGGAGCTGTTTTTT	CASSAYYRDPNTGELFF
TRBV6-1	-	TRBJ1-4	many	TGTGCCAGCAGTGAAGATTGGGGACATAATGAAAAACTGTTTTTT	CASSEDWGHNEKLFF
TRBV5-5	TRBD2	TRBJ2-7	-	TGTGCCAGCACCCTGGTCGGGGGGTACGGCTACGAGCAGTACTTC	CASTLVGGYGYEQYF
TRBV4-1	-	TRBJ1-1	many	TGCGCCAGCAGCCAAGGAGGTTGGTACACTGAAGCTTTCTTT	CASSQGGWYTEAFF
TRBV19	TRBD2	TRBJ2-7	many	TGTGCCAGCTCAGCGGGGGGGCCGCGGGAGCAGTACTTC	CASSAGGPREQYF
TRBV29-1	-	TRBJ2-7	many	TGCAGCGGGGCCAGGGGCCCCTACGAGCAGTACTTC	CSGARGPYEQYF
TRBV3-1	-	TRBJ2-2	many	TGTGCCAGCAGTCGAAGAGGGGGGAACACCGGGGAGCTGTTTTTT	CASSRRGGNTGELFF
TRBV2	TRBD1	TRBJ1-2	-	TGTGCCAGCAGTACAGGGGCCTATGGCTACACCTTC	CASSTGAYGYTF
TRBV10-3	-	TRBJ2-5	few	TGTGCCATCAGTGAAAAAGAGACCCAGTACTTC	CAISEKETQYF
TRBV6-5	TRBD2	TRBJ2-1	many	TGTGCCAGCAGCCGACCAAATTTAGCGGGGGGGAACAATGAGCAGTTCTTC	CASSRPNLAGGNNEQFF
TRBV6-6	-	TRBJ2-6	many	TGTGCCAGCACTATTACCACCGGGGGTTACTCTGGGGCCAACGTCCTGACTTTC	CASTITTGGYSGANVLTF
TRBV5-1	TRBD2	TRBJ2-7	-	TGCGCCAGCAGTCCTGATGAAGGACTAGCGCAGACCTACGAGCAGTACTTC	CASSPDEGLAQTYEQYF
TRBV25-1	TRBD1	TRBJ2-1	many	TGTGCCAGTCGACAGGGGGCGAGAAATGAGCAGTTCTTC	CASRQGARNEQFF
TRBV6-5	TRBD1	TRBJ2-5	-	TGTGCCAGCATTCGGGACAGTAAAGGAGAGACCCAGTACTTC	CASIRDSKGETQYF